This T cell receptor beta chain is drawn from a study of blood T cell repertoires in COVID-19. Overall study: There were acute and convalescent COVID-19 samples, and they came from the United States, Italy and Spain. From T cells, B-cell-depleted T cells, or PBMCs came the material, which was cDNA or gDNA.

The germline V gene encodes CDR1 LNHDA and CDR2 SQIVND (reference sequence). V was cut by 3 bases and J by 6 bases, with 17 bases left in between. CDR3 size: 16 residues. Some clones are missing from TCRdb's copy, which holds only in-frame ones; the method was immunoSEQ multiplex PCR. The sample consists of 120,000 to 150,000 clones, roughly 79% of them appearing once. Sequencing used peripheral blood. The chain links TRBV19 to TRBJ1-4; no reliable D call. This clonotype originated in a human donor with acute or convalescent COVID-19. The donor label of this sample is uncertain. CDR3 DNA: TGTGCCAGTAGTATTTATGCCGAGGGTGGGGATGAAAAACTGTTTTTT. Translation: CASSIYAEGGDEKLFF. Filled out from reference TRBV19 and TRBJ1-4, the complete variable domain reads DGGITQSPKYLFRKEGQNVTLSCEQNLNHDAMYWYRQDPGQGLRLIYYSQIVNDFQKGDIAEGYSVSREKKESFPLTVTSAQKNPTAFYLCASSIYAEGGDEKLFFGSGTQLSVL.